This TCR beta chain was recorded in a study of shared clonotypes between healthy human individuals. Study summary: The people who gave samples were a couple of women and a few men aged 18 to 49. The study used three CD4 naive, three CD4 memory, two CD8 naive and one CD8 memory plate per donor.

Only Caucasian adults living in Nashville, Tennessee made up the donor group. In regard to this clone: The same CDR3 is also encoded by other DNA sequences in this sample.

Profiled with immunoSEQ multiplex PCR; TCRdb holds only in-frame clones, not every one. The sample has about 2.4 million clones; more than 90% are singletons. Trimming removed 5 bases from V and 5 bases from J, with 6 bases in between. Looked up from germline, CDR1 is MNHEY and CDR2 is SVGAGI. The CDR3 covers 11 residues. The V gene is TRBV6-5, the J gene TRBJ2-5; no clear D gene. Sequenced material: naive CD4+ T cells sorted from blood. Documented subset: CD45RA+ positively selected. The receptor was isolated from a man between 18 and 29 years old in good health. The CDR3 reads CASSRDETQYF. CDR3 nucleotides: TGTGCCAGCAGTAGAGACGAGACCCAGTACTTC.